The 26 T cell receptor beta chains listed next were all sequenced from one sample in a study of T cells after yellow fever vaccination. TCRdb reprocessed the 5' RACE reads via MiXCR and lists one record per CDR3 protein. The table includes about 300,000 distinct CDR3 sequences, around 6.8% detected once. The specimen was PBMCs, collected about 41 days after the first yellow fever vaccination. The receptors were gathered from a man aged 18 to 30 who received the YFV17D yellow fever vaccine.

This clonotype came up many times. The chain couples TRBV5-1 to TRBJ2-5; 7 nucleotides align to TRBD2. The CDR3 has 14 residues. The V and J ends lost 4 bases and 3 bases, in that order; junction bases with no gene match: 6. Germline CDR1 and CDR2: SGHRS and YFSETQ. The CDR3 nucleotides read TGCGCCAGCAGCCCGGGGGGAACGGAAGAGACCCAGTACTTC. This gives the protein CASSPGGTEETQYF. Full variable domain (remainder filled in from reference TRBV5-1 and TRBJ2-5): KAGVTQTPRYLIKTRGQQVTLSCSPISGHRSVSWYQQTPGQGLQFLFEYFSETQRNKGNFPGRFSGRQFSNSRSEMNVSTLELGDSALYLCASSPGGTEETQYFGPGTRLLVL.

This clonotype has only a few counts. The chain carries TRBV11-2 and TRBJ2-3; tentative D call: TRBD1 (5 bases). V dropped 5 bases and J dropped 0 bases, with 21 bases sitting between them. The germline V gene encodes CDR1 SGHAT and CDR2 FQNNGV. The CDR3 covers 18 residues. Written as DNA, the CDR3 is TGTGCCAGCAGCCGTACCCCCCCCAGGGTTCCTAGCACAGATACGCAGTATTTT. Encoded protein: CASSRTPPRVPSTDTQYF.

The table lists this clonotype with a few counts. The chain carries TRBV7-6 and TRBJ2-3; perhaps TRBD1 as D (7 bases). CDR3 size: 16 residues. CDR1 and CDR2 (germline): SGHVS, FNYEAQ. V was pared by 4 bases and J by 1 base, with 15 bases between. The CDR3 spells CASSSDREAGTDTQYF. The DNA of the CDR3 is TGTGCCAGCAGCTCAGACAGGGAGGCGGGCACAGATACGCAGTATTTT. Drawing the rest from reference TRBV7-6 and TRBJ2-3, the complete variable domain is GAGVSQSPRYKVTKRGQDVALRCDPISGHVSLYWYRQALGQGPEFLTYFNYEAQQDKSGLPNDRFSAERPEGSISTLTIQRTEQRDSAMYRCASSSDREAGTDTQYFGPGTRLTVL.

This clonotype showed up just a few times. This chain connects TRBV7-9 to TRBJ1-1, with D perhaps TRBD1 (6 bases). V was trimmed by 1 base and J by 11 bases, leaving 14 bases between them. The CDR3 extends over 13 amino acids. Germline V gene sequence: CDR1 SEHNR, CDR2 FQNEAQ (reference sequence). The CDR3 here is CASSLDAGDRAFF. Written as DNA, the CDR3 is TGTGCCAGCAGCTTAGACGCAGGGGATAGGGCTTTCTTT.

The chain couples TRBV6-1 to TRBJ2-3, with D unclear. The CDR3 sequence is 16 residues long. Germline V CDR1 and CDR2: MNHNS, SASEGT. Trimming took off 5 bases at V and 1 base at J, with 16 bases between the two ends. CDR3: CASSPMVELGTDTQYF. The DNA of the CDR3 is TGTGCCAGCAGTCCCATGGTGGAGCTGGGCACAGATACGCAGTATTTT.

The table lists this clonotype with a few counts. The genes are TRBV7-2 and TRBJ2-3; TRBD2 matches at 8 bases. This CDR3 spans 18 amino acids. Looked up from germline, CDR1 is SGHTA and CDR2 is FQGNSA. The junction had 18 bases not matched to a gene; V was cut back by 2 bases and J by 8 bases. The CDR3 region is CASSLSGGVRGIRGTQYF. The CDR3 DNA reads as TGTGCCAGCAGCTTATCGGGGGGGGTGCGGGGGATTCGCGGTACGCAGTATTTT. Full variable domain (remainder filled in from reference TRBV7-2 and TRBJ2-3): GAGVSQSPSNKVTEKGKDVELRCDPISGHTALYWYRQSLGQGLEFLIYFQGNSAPDKSGLPSDRFSAERTGGSVSTLTIQRTQQEDSAVYLCASSLSGGVRGIRGTQYFGPGTRLTVL.

This clonotype was counted ten times or more. This sequence joins TRBV5-1 and TRBJ2-3; TRBD1 agrees at 9 bases. The CDR3 totals 14 residues. The J segment lost 9 bases and the V segment lost 1 base, leaving 6 bases of the junction unmatched. Germline CDR1 is SGHRS and CDR2 is YFSETQ. The CDR3, as DNA: TGCGCCAGCAGCTTGACTGGACAGGGGCGGACGCAGTATTTT. It is translated as CASSLTGQGRTQYF.

The sample holds many counts of this clonotype. The rearrangement uses TRBV12-3 or TRBV12-4 and TRBJ1-5; a possible D gene is TRBD1 (5 bases). V dropped 5 bases and J dropped 7 bases, with 12 bases sitting between them. The CDR3 has 13 residues. The CDR3 DNA reads as TGTGCCAGCAGTCTTGACAGCGGGCAGCCCCAGCATTTT. Translation: CASSLDSGQPQHF.

In its sample, this clonotype was seen many times. In nucleotides, the CDR3 is TGCGCCAGCAGCCGGGACAGGGGGCTCGGAAACACCATATATTTT. This sequence encodes CASSRDRGLGNTIYF. The chain recombines TRBV5-1 with TRBJ1-3; TRBD1 aligns across 12 bases. V was clipped by 4 bases and J by 4 bases; unmatched bases: 3. The CDR3 is made up of 15 amino acids. Looked up from germline, CDR1 is SGHRS and CDR2 is YFSETQ. Using reference TRBV5-1 and TRBJ1-3 for the parts outside the CDR3, the full variable domain is KAGVTQTPRYLIKTRGQQVTLSCSPISGHRSVSWYQQTPGQGLQFLFEYFSETQRNKGNFPGRFSGRQFSNSRSEMNVSTLELGDSALYLCASSRDRGLGNTIYFGEGSWLTVV.

The rearrangement joins TRBV7-3 to TRBJ2-2, with 7 bases that match TRBD2. Germline lookup yields CDR1 SGHTA and CDR2 FQGTGA. V lost 5 bases, J lost 4 bases, and 10 bases stayed unmatched. The CDR3 loop spans 16 amino acids. CDR3 sequence (DNA): TGTGCCAGCAGCCCAAGACTAGCCCCCGGCACCGGGGAGCTGTTTTTT. Residues: CASSPRLAPGTGELFF.

The chain couples TRBV7-2 to TRBJ2-5; perhaps TRBD2 as D (5 bases). The germline gives CDR1 SGHTA, CDR2 FQGNSA. The ends were cut back, 5 bases at V and 7 bases at J, with 20 bases in the middle. The CDR3 sequence is 15 residues long. CDR3 in DNA: TGTGCCAGCAGCCGCGGACGAGCCGAGGGTCGGACCCAGTACTTC. Translating it yields CASSRGRAEGRTQYF.

The chain links TRBV7-9 to TRBJ1-2, with a tentative D call TRBD1 (5 bases). The CDR3 loop spans 14 amino acids. Germline-derived CDR1 and CDR2 are SEHNR and FQNEAQ (reference sequence). V shed 3 bases and J shed 3 bases, with 11 bases lying between them. CDR3 bases: TGTGCCAGCAGCTTCAGGGCCCCTGACTATGGCTACACCTTC. Its translation: CASSFRAPDYGYTF.

This clonotype has only a few counts. V is TRBV27 and J is TRBJ2-3, with D unclear. Trimming removed 1 base from V and 2 bases from J, with 7 bases in between. This CDR3 has 14 residues. CDR1 and CDR2 (germline): MNHEY, SMNVEV (reference sequence). Written as DNA, the CDR3 is TGTGCCAGCAGTTTATATCAGGTCACAGATACGCAGTATTTT. It specifies CASSLYQVTDTQYF.

This clonotype has a count of ten or more. The chain joins TRBV29-1 to TRBJ2-7, with a possible D match to TRBD1 (6 bases). Germline values: CDR1 SQVTM, CDR2 ANQGSEA. V was shortened by 5 bases and J by 1 base, with 12 bases between the two germline ends. CDR3 length: 13 amino acids. The CDR3 here is CSVSNTGSYEQYV. CDR3 coding DNA: TGCAGCGTTTCCAATACAGGGTCCTACGAGCAGTACGTC.

This clonotype has only a few counts. The gene calls are TRBV20-1 and TRBJ2-3, with TRBD1 matching 10 bases. The CDR3 is made up of 13 amino acids. Germline assignment: CDR1 DFQATT and CDR2 SNEGSKA (reference sequence). V shed 5 bases and J 6 bases; nucleotides not matched to a gene: 5. The CDR3 reads CSAGRQGADTQYF. In nucleotides, the CDR3 is TGCAGTGCTGGGAGACAGGGGGCGGATACGCAGTATTTT.

This clonotype has a count of ten or more. This rearrangement joins TRBV12-3 or TRBV12-4 to TRBJ2-5, with no clear D. CDR3 length: 14 residues. The V end lost 3 bases, the J end lost 1 base, and 9 bases lay between the germline ends. The CDR3 bases are TGTGCCAGCAGTTTTAGAACTTCCCAAGAGACCCAGTACTTC. Protein product: CASSFRTSQETQYF.

This chain connects TRBV9 to TRBJ2-5; 10 positions agree with TRBD1. Germline V CDR1 and CDR2: SGDLS, YYNGEE. The V segment lost 3 bases and the J segment 5 bases; nucleotides outside the gene matches: 4. The CDR3 length is 14 residues. The CDR3 region has the DNA TGTGCCAGCAGCGCGGGACAGGGGAGGGAGACCCAGTACTTC. This translates into CASSAGQGRETQYF.

This clonotype was observed at least ten times. This chain joins TRBV7-9 and TRBJ2-7, with a possible D match to TRBD2 (5 bases). Trimming shortened V by 5 bases and J by 6 bases, and 14 bases separated the two germline ends. CDR3 length: 13 residues. CDR1 and CDR2 from the germline V gene are SEHNR and FQNEAQ (reference sequence). The CDR3 DNA reads as TGTGCCAGCAGCCAGCCCCACAGCGGCGAGCAGTACTTC. Translated: CASSQPHSGEQYF.

This clonotype was observed a handful of times. The chain joins TRBV18 to TRBJ2-6; TRBD1 aligns across 8 bases. The CDR3 spans 18 residues. Germline V gene data show CDR1 as KGHSH and CDR2 as LQKENI. V was clipped by 2 bases and J by 0 bases; unmatched bases: 6. The CDR3 DNA is TGTGCCAGCTCACCAGGACAGGGCTGGGGCTCTGGGGCCAACGTCCTGACTTTC. This codes for CASSPGQGWGSGANVLTF.

This clonotype was observed a few times. The chain carries TRBV7-2 and TRBJ1-5; TRBD1 matches at 7 bases. CDR1 is SGHTA, CDR2 FQGNSA, per germline. The CDR3 covers 14 residues. V dropped 8 bases and J dropped 6; count of bases not matched to a gene: 10. The CDR3 nucleotides read TGTGCCAGCGGCCTAAACAGGGGCAGTCAGCCCCAGCATTTT. It yields the protein CASGLNRGSQPQHF.

The gene calls are TRBV20-1 and TRBJ2-5; unclear D gene. Looked up from germline, CDR1 is DFQATT and CDR2 is SNEGSKA (reference sequence). CDR3 length equals 13 residues. With 3 bases removed from V and 5 bases from J, the gap between germline ends came to 13 bases. The CDR3 nucleotides are TGCAGTGCTAGCGTTCCGGCCGGGGAGACCCAGTACTTC. Translation gives CSASVPAGETQYF.

This clonotype showed up many times. V and J are TRBV6-1 and TRBJ1-1; tentatively, D is TRBD1 (5 bases). Germline V lookup: CDR1 MNHNS, CDR2 SASEGT. This CDR3 contains 14 residues. Trimming cost V 6 bases and J 6 bases, with 17 bases left between them. The CDR3 bases are TGTGCCAGCAGATGGGGAGGGGAACTCGCTGAAGCTTTCTTT. Translating gives CASRWGGELAEAFF.

This clonotype was counted between two and nine times. The CDR3 loop reads CASSSTSNEQFF. The CDR3 region has the DNA TGCGCCAGCAGCTCCACTAGTAATGAGCAGTTCTTC. V and J are TRBV5-1 and TRBJ2-1, with D possibly TRBD2 on 5 matching bases. The CDR3 has 12 amino acids. Germline CDR1 and CDR2: SGHRS and YFSETQ. The V end lost 3 bases, the J end lost 7 bases, and 8 bases lay between the germline ends.

This chain uses TRBV6-2 or TRBV6-3 with TRBJ2-1; D may be TRBD2 (5 bases). The CDR3 length is 16 residues. Germline CDR1 reads MNHEY; CDR2 reads SVGEGT. The germline V and J ends were trimmed by 6 bases and 1 base, with 16 bases remaining between them. CDR3 loop: CASRLSAGGSYNEQFF. In DNA form, the CDR3 reads TGTGCCAGCAGACTCTCCGCAGGAGGATCCTACAATGAGCAGTTCTTC.

The chain uses TRBV12-3 or TRBV12-4 and TRBJ2-1; 13 bases match TRBD2. With V trimmed by 6 bases and J by 3 bases, 8 bases remained unmatched. The CDR3 contains 17 residues. In nucleotides, the CDR3 is TGTGCCAGCAGCCGACGACTAGCGGGAGGTATCTACAATGAGCAGTTCTTC. Its translation: CASSRRLAGGIYNEQFF.

The chain has TRBV25-1 and TRBJ2-5, with D possibly being TRBD2 (5 bases). CDR1 is MGHDK, CDR2 SYGVNS, per germline. The CDR3 is 16 residues long. V gave up 1 base and J gave up 5 bases, with 17 bases separating them. CDR3 in DNA: TGTGCCAGCAGTGAATTAGCCGTGGGGAGCTTGGAGACCCAGTACTTC. It codes for CASSELAVGSLETQYF.